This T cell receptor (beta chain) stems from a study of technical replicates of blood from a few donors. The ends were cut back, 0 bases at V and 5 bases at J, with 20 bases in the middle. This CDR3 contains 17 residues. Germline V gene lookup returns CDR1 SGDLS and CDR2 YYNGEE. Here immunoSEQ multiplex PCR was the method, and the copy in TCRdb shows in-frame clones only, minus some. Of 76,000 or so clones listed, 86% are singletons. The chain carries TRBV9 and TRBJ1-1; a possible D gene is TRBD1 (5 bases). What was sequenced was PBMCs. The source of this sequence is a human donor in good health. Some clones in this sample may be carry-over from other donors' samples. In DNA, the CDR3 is TGTGCCAGCAGCGTAGAAGGCGGGGGTAGGGTTGGGACTGAAGCTTTCTTT. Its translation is CASSVEGGGRVGTEAFF.